Listed below are T cell receptor beta chains from one sample, sequenced in a study of cytomegalovirus exposure and HLA in healthy donors. Only in-frame clones appear in the TCRdb table, and some are missing; sequencing was by immunoSEQ multiplex PCR. Of 160,000 or so clones listed, approximately 80% are singletons. The sample was PBMCs. The receptors originated from a woman aged 40-49 years in good health and CMV-seropositive. CDR3s include the opening cysteine and the closing phenylalanine or tryptophan. Fields, in order: J gene, clone size, V gene, D gene, CDR3 DNA, CDR3 protein. A D gene is named only where the DNA matches it firmly. The size field is filled for only some rows; it gives once, few, many or a size class.

>TRBJ2-3|-|TRBV28|TRBD2
TGTGCCAGCAGTAGCCTAGCGGGGGGGTTTAGCACAGATACGCAGTATTTT
CASSSLAGGFSTDTQYF
>TRBJ1-1|-|TRBV2|-
TGTGCCAGCAGTACGGGGGGGAACACTGAAGCTTTCTTT
CASSTGGNTEAFF
>TRBJ1-4|few|TRBV6-5|TRBD1
TGTGCCAGCAGAGGACAGGGGGCGTTGAGGGAAAAACTGTTTTTT
CASRGQGALREKLFF
>TRBJ2-7|-|TRBV7-2|TRBD2
TGTGCCAGCAGCTTAAGCGCGACTAGCGGGGGGTACGAGCAGTACTTC
CASSLSATSGGYEQYF
>TRBJ2-3|-|TRBV11-3|TRBD1
TGTGCCAGCAGCCCTACCCCAGGGGGACAGACGGCAGATACGCAGTATTTT
CASSPTPGGQTADTQYF
>TRBJ2-1|-|TRBV2|-
TGTGCCAGCAGTCCGACAGGAATTTACAATGAGCAGTTCTTC
CASSPTGIYNEQFF
>TRBJ1-2|few|TRBV7-2|TRBD1
TGTGCCAGCAGCACTCGGACAGGCGACTATGGCTACACCTTC
CASSTRTGDYGYTF
>TRBJ2-1|-|TRBV5-5|TRBD2
TGTGCCAGCAGCCCCCCGGCCCTAGCGGGGGGTGATGAGCAGTTCTTC
CASSPPALAGGDEQFF
>TRBJ1-2|-|TRBV20-1|-
TGCAGTGCTAGAGATGACTTTGGCTACACCTTC
CSARDDFGYTF
>TRBJ1-1|once|TRBV12-5|-
TGTGCTAGTGGTTTGGTCACCGGGGGGGGGTTCACTGAAGCTTTCTTT
CASGLVTGGGFTEAFF
>TRBJ2-7|-|TRBV5-4|-
TGTGCCAGCAGCTTGGGGGGCTTGAGCTCCTACGAGCAGTACTTC
CASSLGGLSSYEQYF
>TRBJ1-2|-|TRBV5-1|-
TGCGCCAGCAGCTTGTTGCAGGGAATCGATGGCTACACCTTC
CASSLLQGIDGYTF
>TRBJ1-1|-|TRBV6-5|-
TGTGCCAGCAGTTATGGTGGCAGGGCGAACACTGAAGCTTTCTTT
CASSYGGRANTEAFF
>TRBJ2-7|-|TRBV5-1|TRBD2
TGCGCCAGCAGCTTGGTGGCGGGGGGAACCTACGAGCAGTACTTC
CASSLVAGGTYEQYF
>TRBJ1-2|once|TRBV7-2|-
TGTGCCAGCAGCCCCTGGACTGTTGGCTACACCTTC
CASSPWTVGYTF
>TRBJ2-2|-|TRBV25-1|-
TGTGCCAGCCAAGGCATCGCGGAGGGGGGGGAGCTGTTTTTT
CASQGIAEGGELFF
>TRBJ1-2|-|TRBV7-9|TRBD1
TGTTCCAGCAGCCCCCTATTGACGGGTGTACAGGGGACTGGCTACACCTTC
CSSSPLLTGVQGTGYTF
>TRBJ2-2|-|TRBV5-4|-
TGTGCCAGCAGCTCAATGCGGGGAGGCACCGGGGAGCTGTTTTTT
CASSSMRGGTGELFF
>TRBJ2-1|-|TRBV6-1|-
TGTGCCAGCAGTGGGACACTCAATGAGCAGTTCTTC
CASSGTLNEQFF
>TRBJ1-2|-|TRBV23-1|-
TGCGCCAGCTTCTACCCGAGGAGAGCTAACTATGGCTACACCTTC
CASFYPRRANYGYTF
>TRBJ2-2|-|TRBV5-1|TRBD1
TGCGCCAGCAGACCCGAGACAGGGTTGACCGGGGAGCTGTTTTTT
CASRPETGLTGELFF
>TRBJ1-4|-|TRBV5-1|TRBD1
TGCGCCAGCAGCTTGCAGGGGGCTAATGAAAAACTGTTTTTT
CASSLQGANEKLFF
>TRBJ1-1|-|TRBV9|TRBD1
TGTGCCAGCAGCGCCGGGGACAGATTCACTGAAGCTTTCTTT
CASSAGDRFTEAFF
>TRBJ1-2|-|TRBV19|-
TGTGCCAGTATGAGAGACAGCCTGGGATCCTATGGCTACACCTTC
CASMRDSLGSYGYTF
>TRBJ2-3|-|TRBV6-5|TRBD2
TGTGCCAGCAGCAGGACTAGCGCTGATACGCAGTATTTT
CASSRTSADTQYF
>TRBJ2-5|-|TRBV28|-
TGTGCCAGCTCAAAAAGGGGGGGCTCGGAGACCCAGTACTTC
CASSKRGGSETQYF
>TRBJ1-1|-|TRBV7-9|-
TGTGCCAGCAGCTTAGGAGAGAACACTGAAGCTTTCTTT
CASSLGENTEAFF
>TRBJ1-2|-|TRBV30|-
TGTGCCTGGATGCGCCCCAGGGAAGATGGCTACACCTTC
CAWMRPREDGYTF
>TRBJ2-2|-|TRBV19|-
TGTGCCACCCGTAGGCGGAGCCTCGTGGGCGGGGAGCTGTTTTTT
CATRRRSLVGGELFF
>TRBJ2-3|-|TRBV18|TRBD1
TGTGCCAGCTCACCGGGACAGGGGGATGCATTTACGCAGTATTTT
CASSPGQGDAFTQYF
>TRBJ2-3|-|TRBV5-1|-
TGCGCCAGCAGCCCGGATAATAGCGCTACGCAGTATTTT
CASSPDNSATQYF
>TRBJ1-1|-|TRBV7-8|-
TGTGCCAGCAGCTTAGCGCGGCTAGGGAACACTGAAGCTTTCTTT
CASSLARLGNTEAFF
>TRBJ2-2|-|TRBV10-1|TRBD1
TGCGCCAGCAGTGAGTCTAAGGGGGCCAACACCGGGGAGCTGTTTTTT
CASSESKGANTGELFF
>TRBJ2-7|-|TRBV5-6|-
TGTGCCAGCAGCTTGGTAGGGGGCTACGAGCAGTACTTC
CASSLVGGYEQYF
>TRBJ2-1|-|TRBV5-1|-
TGCGCCAGCAGCTTGGAAGGATGGAGGGATGAGCAGTTCTTC
CASSLEGWRDEQFF
>TRBJ2-7|-|TRBV6-1|TRBD2
TGTGTATGCGGACTAGCGGTTTCCTACGAGCAGTACTTC
CVCGLAVSYEQYF
>TRBJ2-4|-|TRBV19|TRBD1
TGTGCCAGTAGTATAGTAAGGGGGCGGAATCCAAAAAACATTCAGTACTTC
CASSIVRGRNPKNIQYF
>TRBJ2-5|-|TRBV27|-
TGTGCCAGCAGTGCGCGACAGGTTCAAGAGACCCAGTACTTC
CASSARQVQETQYF
>TRBJ1-6|-|TRBV6-1|-
TGTGCCACCAGACAGACTAATTCACCCCTCCACTTT
CATRQTNSPLHF
>TRBJ1-6|few|TRBV10-3|TRBD1
TGTGCCATCATCTATGTGACAGGGTTGTTTTCACCCCTCCACTTT
CAIIYVTGLFSPLHF
>TRBJ1-1|-|TRBV28|-
TGTGCCAGCAGTTTGGGAGGGAAGAACACTGAAGCTTTCTTT
CASSLGGKNTEAFF
>TRBJ1-1|-|TRBV19|-
TGTGCCAGTACGGGTGGAAGCACTGAAGCTTTCTTT
CASTGGSTEAFF
>TRBJ2-7|-|TRBV11-2|TRBD1
TGTGCCAGCAGCCCGGACAGGAATCATAGGGAGCAGTACTTC
CASSPDRNHREQYF
>TRBJ2-1|few|TRBV5-4|TRBD2
TGTGCCAGCAGCGCCGGACTAGCGGGGGGGAGCTCCTACAATGAGCAGTTCTTC
CASSAGLAGGSSYNEQFF
>TRBJ1-1|once|TRBV12-1|-
TGTGCCAGCAGCTTTAGTAGGGAGGAGGGCACTGAAGCTTTCTTT
CASSFSREEGTEAFF
>TRBJ1-4|-|TRBV7-9|-
TGTGCCAGCGGACCGACGGGGTTAAGTAATGAAAAACTGTTTTTT
CASGPTGLSNEKLFF
>TRBJ1-4|-|TRBV28|-
TGTGCCAGCAGTCTCCGGGGAGAAAAACTGTTTTTT
CASSLRGEKLFF
>TRBJ1-1|-|TRBV19|-
TGTGCCAGTACCGTCACAGGAGCCGCGAACACTGAAGCTTTCTTT
CASTVTGAANTEAFF
>TRBJ1-2|-|TRBV9|-
TGTGCCAGCAGCGTAGAGGCGGACTATGGCTACACCTTC
CASSVEADYGYTF
>TRBJ1-4|-|TRBV5-1|TRBD1
TGCGCCAGCAGCTTGGCCGGGACAGGGGTTGAAAAACTGTTTTTT
CASSLAGTGVEKLFF
>TRBJ1-5|-|TRBV28|-
TGTGCCAGCAGTTTAAGGAGGACAGCCTCTCGGCCCCAGCATTTT
CASSLRRTASRPQHF
>TRBJ2-1|-|TRBV5-4|TRBD2
TGTGCCAGCAGTACCGGGACTAGGATTAACAATGAGCAGTTCTTC
CASSTGTRINNEQFF
>TRBJ2-5|-|TRBV10-3|-
TGTGCCACCCGAGAAGGGGTGCAAGAGACCCAGTACTTC
CATREGVQETQYF
>TRBJ1-2|-|TRBV4-1|TRBD1
TGCGCCAGCAGCCAACCCCGACAGGGACGCGGCTACACCTTC
CASSQPRQGRGYTF
>TRBJ2-3|-|TRBV9|TRBD2
TGTGCCAGCAGCTCGACGGGGGGGGACTCGACAGATACGCAGTATTTT
CASSSTGGDSTDTQYF